Each of the 8 T cell receptor beta chains below was sequenced from the same sample in a study of vaccination effects on CD4 cells after COVID-19. Culturing for nine to ten days preceded CD4+ T cell isolation. Two-dose vaccination with either BNT162b2 or mRNA-1273 was given to the participants. The assay was immunoSEQ multiplex PCR, and TCRdb's table has in-frame clones only and misses some. The data hold approximately 38,000 clones, with approximately 70% observed a single time. The antigens these receptors bind are not known. The sample consisted of CD4+ T cells from PBMCs cultured without peptide, taken after COVID-19 vaccination. The receptors originated from a human donor who received a COVID-19 vaccine.

In this sample, this clone turned up a few times. The CDR3 DNA reads as TGTGCCAGCAGGCAGGAATATAATTCACCCCTCCACTTT. It specifies CASRQEYNSPLHF. This chain connects TRBV4-2 to TRBJ1-6; D is uncertain. Trimming took off 6 bases at V and 4 bases at J, with 7 bases between the two ends. The V gene's germline CDR1 is LGHNA and CDR2 YNFKEQ. The CDR3 has 13 residues.

This sequence joins TRBV5-1 and TRBJ1-1, with TRBD1 matching over 8 bases. CDR1 and CDR2 from the germline V gene are SGHRS and YFSETQ. V gave up 4 bases and J gave up 2 bases; unmatched junction bases: 7. This CDR3 region has 15 residues. The CDR3 nucleotides read TGCGCCAGCAGCCCGAGGACAGGGCTCAACACTGAAGCTTTCTTT. Amino acids: CASSPRTGLNTEAFF.

The chain couples TRBV7-9 to TRBJ2-2, with 11 bases fitting TRBD2. Germline loops: CDR1 SEHNR, CDR2 FQNEAQ (reference sequence). The trim removed 5 bases at V and 6 bases at J, leaving 11 bases unmatched. This CDR3 has 17 residues. The CDR3, as DNA: TGTGCCAGCAGCCTACTAGCGGGAGTAGGGCCATCCGGGGAGCTGTTTTTT. It translates to CASSLLAGVGPSGELFF. Full variable domain (missing parts from reference TRBV7-9 and TRBJ2-2): DTGVSQNPRHKITKRGQNVTFRCDPISEHNRLYWYRQTLGQGPEFLTYFQNEAQLEKSRLLSDRFSAERPKGSFSTLEIQRTEQGDSAMYLCASSLLAGVGPSGELFFGEGSRLTVL.

The V gene is TRBV6-6, the J gene TRBJ1-2; TRBD1 aligns across 9 bases. This CDR3 is built from 14 residues. With V trimmed by 5 bases and J by 0 bases, 1 base remained unmatched. In germline, CDR1 is MNHNY, CDR2 SVGAGI (reference sequence). CDR3 sequence: CASSDRGANYGYTF. CDR3 in DNA: TGTGCCAGCAGTGACAGGGGGGCTAACTATGGCTACACCTTC.

The chain combines TRBV5-1 with TRBJ1-4; no reliable D call. Germline V gene sequence: CDR1 SGHRS, CDR2 YFSETQ. With 4 bases removed from V and 5 bases from J, the gap between germline ends came to 9 bases. CDR3 length equals 13 residues. The CDR3 sequence: CASSREGNEKLFF. CDR3 nucleotide sequence: TGCGCCAGCAGCAGAGAAGGGAATGAAAAACTGTTTTTT. The entire variable domain, with the rest obtained from reference TRBV5-1 and TRBJ1-4, is as follows: KAGVTQTPRYLIKTRGQQVTLSCSPISGHRSVSWYQQTPGQGLQFLFEYFSETQRNKGNFPGRFSGRQFSNSRSEMNVSTLELGDSALYLCASSREGNEKLFFGSGTQLSVL.

The chain combines TRBV3-1 (or the pseudogene TRBV3-2) with TRBJ2-3; D call uncertain. This CDR3 spans 15 amino acids. V was cut by 0 bases and J by 2 bases, with 9 bases left in between. Germline V CDR1 and CDR2: LGHDT, YNNKEL (reference sequence). The CDR3 reads CASSQDKRFTDTQYF. CDR3 nucleotide sequence: TGTGCCAGCAGCCAAGATAAGAGGTTCACAGATACGCAGTATTTT.

This clone was seen more than once but under ten times. This sequence joins TRBV4-1 and TRBJ1-5; 7 positions agree with TRBD1. V was pared by 0 bases and J by 2 bases, with 4 bases of the junction left unmatched. Germline V gene sequence: CDR1 MGHRA, CDR2 YSYEKL. CDR3 length equals 16 residues. CDR3 DNA sequence: TGCGCCAGCAGCCAAGAACAGGGGTCTCGCAATCAGCCCCAGCATTTT. It encodes CASSQEQGSRNQPQHF.

The chain has TRBV27 and TRBJ2-1; D is possibly TRBD2 (6 bases). The length of the CDR3 is 16 residues. With 6 bases removed from V and 8 bases from J, the gap between germline ends came to 23 bases. CDR1 is MNHEY, CDR2 SMNVEV, per germline (reference sequence). The CDR3 bases are TGTGCCAGCAGCCGCCCTAGCGTCCGGCGGGGCCATGAGCAGTTCTTC. Protein product: CASSRPSVRRGHEQFF.